This passage covers 8 T cell receptor beta chains from one sample sequenced in a study of cytomegalovirus exposure and HLA in healthy donors. Profiling relied on immunoSEQ multiplex PCR, and the TCRdb table lists in-frame clones only, not all of them. The table records approximately 270,000 clones, 87% of them present only once. The material sequenced was PBMCs. The source of these receptors is a man between 18 and 29 years old in good health and CMV-seropositive.

V is TRBV4-3 and J is TRBJ1-3; D is perhaps TRBD1 (5 bases). Trimming took 1 base from V and 0 from J, leaving 13 bases between them. The germline V gene encodes CDR1 LGHNA and CDR2 YSLEER. There are 17 residues in the CDR3. The CDR3, as DNA: TGCGCCAGCAGCCAAGGAAGTGGGGGGACCTCTGGAAACACCATATATTTT. Translated, it gives CASSQGSGGTSGNTIYF.

The CDR3 sequence is CASSAGNTEAFF. In DNA, the CDR3 is TGTGCCAGCAGCGCCGGCAACACTGAAGCTTTCTTT. The V call is TRBV9, the J call TRBJ1-1; no clear D gene. Germline values: CDR1 SGDLS, CDR2 YYNGEE. Trimming removed 3 bases from V and 2 bases from J, with 5 bases in between. The CDR3 spans 12 residues.

The CDR3 DNA follows: TGTGCCAGCAGTCCTGACTGGAAGTACGGCTACACCTTC. Encoded protein: CASSPDWKYGYTF. This chain uses TRBV2 with TRBJ1-2; D unclear. The length of the CDR3 is 13 residues. The V end lost 5 bases, the J end lost 8 bases, and 15 bases lay between the germline ends. CDR1 is SNHLY, CDR2 FYNNEI, per germline.

This clone was counted a few times. This specimen includes other DNA sequences encoding the same CDR3. The chain recombines TRBV28 with TRBJ1-2, with TRBD1 as a possible D gene (5 bases). This CDR3 spans 11 amino acids. The V end was cut by 5 bases, the J end by 5 bases, with 6 bases between. CDR1 MDHEN and CDR2 SYDVKM come from the germline V gene. In nucleotides, the CDR3 is TGTGCCAGCAGTACAGGATATGGCTACACCTTC. The encoded protein is CASSTGYGYTF.

V gene TRBV6-1 combines with J gene TRBJ1-2; no reliable D call. Germline CDR1 MNHNS, CDR2 SASEGT. The CDR3 totals 13 residues. The germline V and J ends were trimmed by 7 bases and 4 bases, with 13 bases remaining between them. The CDR3 region has the DNA TGTGCCAGCACCCACAAGGGCGGCTATGGCTACACCTTC. Its translation: CASTHKGGYGYTF.

The rearrangement joins TRBV25-1 to TRBJ2-1; weak D call: TRBD1 (6 bases). Trimming stripped 3 bases from V and 6 bases from J, with 12 bases between. This CDR3 spans 14 amino acids. Germline V gene sequence: CDR1 MGHDK, CDR2 SYGVNS. CDR3 region: CASSDLQGTNEQFF. The DNA for the CDR3 is TGTGCCAGCAGTGACCTACAGGGTACCAATGAGCAGTTCTTC.

V gene TRBV7-8 combines with J gene TRBJ1-1, with D unresolved. From germline, CDR1 is SGHVS and CDR2 FQNEAQ. The CDR3 has 12 residues. Trimming removed 5 bases from V and 1 base from J, with 5 bases in between. CDR3 loop: CASSPANTEAFF. For the CDR3, the DNA is TGTGCCAGCAGCCCGGCGAACACTGAAGCTTTCTTT.

The rearrangement joins TRBV18 to TRBJ2-1; possible D gene TRBD2, 5 bases. Looked up from germline, CDR1 is KGHSH and CDR2 is LQKENI. V gave up 2 bases and J gave up 7 bases, with 12 bases separating them. CDR3 length: 14 residues. DNA of the CDR3: TGTGCCAGCTCACCAACTAGTGGGCGGAATGAGCAGTTCTTC. Translating gives CASSPTSGRNEQFF.